This TCR beta chain was captured by sequencing in a study of human T cells and chemical hapten exposure (dated by TCRdb to 2020 to 2022). About the full investigation: For sensitization, 2% DPC in acetone was applied to a roughly 2 cm by roughly 2 cm area of upper inner arm skin. Patients additionally received weekly therapeutic DPC doses to the scalp throughout the approximately 25-week study period. Patch testing was done on the upper back using Finn chambers containing 0.01% DPC, and results were scored after 6 days according to International Contact Dermatitis Research Group standards. Alopecia areata with under or over 50% scalp involvement, alopecia totalis and alopecia universalis were represented in the patient cohort, which was mostly female. Libraries were combined into a pool for sequencing, and differences in TCR yield between samples came mainly from small differences in library volumes within the pool. This study followed changes in the peripheral blood TCR repertoire in vivo during primary and secondary sensitization of alopecia patients to the hapten diphenylcyclopropenone (DPC). Blood samples were taken from patients before sensitization (week 0) and at 2, 6 and about 24 weeks after DPC sensitization. Approximately 28 alopecia patients gave blood for TCR sequencing at one to four time points (pre-sensitization, 2, 6 and 24 weeks). General conclusions and limits of the study: A positive correlation was found between the number of PT1 expanded TCRs and patch test score, with significance reached at thresholds 8, 16 and 32 but not 4. Compared with pre-sensitization or healthy control sets, expanded TCRs formed significantly more large CDR3 similarity clusters, which is consistent with antigen-driven responses. Because every patient had alopecia, a presumed autoimmune disease, the patients' immune response might differ from that of healthy individuals. Repeated subsampling changed both the strength of the expansion versus patch-test correlation and the threshold at which that correlation became significant. DPC sensitization did not change how many TCRs were above 1 in 1000 frequency, and no evidence was found of alterations in global repertoire structure.

Receptors were amplified or captured by RACE. Sequencing took place on a NextSeq 500. Library preparation attached unique molecular identifiers to individual cDNA molecules for quantitative, reproducible TCR counting. Each blood RNA sample was used to sequence both TCR alpha and TCR beta chains. In the paper's pipeline: The median number of TCRs per sample was roughly 98,000, ranging from 23,224 to 690,600. The Decombinator software suite was used to annotate the V, J and CDR3 of the TCR reads. For PS versus PT1 abundance plots, all samples were subsampled to the same number of TCRs (28,000). TCRs were defined as expanded if absent before sensitization and observed at least eight times at the 2-week time point. TCRdb's own reprocessing of the public reads used fastp at Q25 and MiXCR and kept productive beta chains. Each record represents a unique CDR3 protein, reported with the most common genes and DNA among its rows. Here the V and J calls rest on TCRdb's processing, not on the authors' analysis. The sample contains 75,000 to 100,000 distinct CDR3 sequences, more than 9% of them found a single time. Together, the top ten hold less than 2.5% of the sample.

The germline V gene gives CDR1 as SGHTA and CDR2 as FQGNSA. V and J are trimmed by 5 bases and 3 bases, and the gene matches miss 13 bases of the junction. The CDR3 has 18 amino acids, counting the end cysteine and phenylalanine. Only the CDR3 DNA stays, 54 bases, in frame from base 1. This clonotype appeared many times. What this receptor recognizes is not known. Per-nucleotide qualities are absent, and no much larger clonotype sits a single base away. Taken with the paper, the label for time point translates to: patch test 1, 2 weeks after DPC sensitization. The treatment or condition label of this sample denotes: therapeutic diphenylcyclopropenone sensitization with weekly scalp DPC. At each patch-test visit, blood was drawn before the patch test was applied. Patients were considered eligible if aged 18 to 70, diagnosed with alopecia and deemed suitable for DPC therapy, and patients were excluded if pregnant. Total RNA was extracted from unfractionated whole blood that had been collected in Tempus Blood RNA tubes.

The rearranged segments are TRBV7-2 and TRBJ2-3, and 11 junction bases match TRBD2. The TCR comes from a middle-aged man with alopecia areata. Some clones in this sample may be carry-over from other donors' samples. The source was whole blood, collected in connection with sensitization to the hapten diphenylcyclopropenone (DPC). The DNA sequence follows: TGTGCCAGCAGCCGGATTTTAGCGGGAGGGCCCGGGACAGATACGCAGTATTTT. This gives the protein CASSRILAGGPGTDTQYF.